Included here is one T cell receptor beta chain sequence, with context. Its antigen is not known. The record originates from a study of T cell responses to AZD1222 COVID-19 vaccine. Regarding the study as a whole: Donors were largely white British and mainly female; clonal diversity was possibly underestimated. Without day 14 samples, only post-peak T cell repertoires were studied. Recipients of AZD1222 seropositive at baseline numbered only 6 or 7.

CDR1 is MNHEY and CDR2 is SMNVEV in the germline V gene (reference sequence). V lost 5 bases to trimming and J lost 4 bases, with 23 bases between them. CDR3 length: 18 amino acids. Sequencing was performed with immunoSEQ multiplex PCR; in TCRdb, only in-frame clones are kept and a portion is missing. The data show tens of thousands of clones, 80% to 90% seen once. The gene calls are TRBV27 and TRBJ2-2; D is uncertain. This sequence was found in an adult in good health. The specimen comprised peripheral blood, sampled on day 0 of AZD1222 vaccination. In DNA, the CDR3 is TGTGCCAGCAGTACCCCAGTTCGGGCCCAACTTGCCACCGGGGAGCTGTTTTTT. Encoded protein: CASSTPVRAQLATGELFF.